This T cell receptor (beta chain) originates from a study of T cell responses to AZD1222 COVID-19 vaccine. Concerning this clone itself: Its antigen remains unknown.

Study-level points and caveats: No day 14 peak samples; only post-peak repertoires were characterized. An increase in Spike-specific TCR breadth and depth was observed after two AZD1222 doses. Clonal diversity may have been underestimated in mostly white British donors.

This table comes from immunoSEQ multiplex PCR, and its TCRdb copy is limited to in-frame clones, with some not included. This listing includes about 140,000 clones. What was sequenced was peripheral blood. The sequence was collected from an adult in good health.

CDR3 loop: CSVTDRGRGTEAFF. In nucleotides, the CDR3 is TGCAGCGTTACTGACAGGGGGCGGGGAACTGAAGCTTTCTTT. This sequence joins TRBV29-1 and TRBJ1-1, with 10 bases matching TRBD1. Per the germline V gene, CDR1 is SQVTM and CDR2 is ANQGSEA. The junction had 8 bases not matched to a gene; V was cut back by 5 bases and J by 5 bases. The CDR3 extends over 14 amino acids.